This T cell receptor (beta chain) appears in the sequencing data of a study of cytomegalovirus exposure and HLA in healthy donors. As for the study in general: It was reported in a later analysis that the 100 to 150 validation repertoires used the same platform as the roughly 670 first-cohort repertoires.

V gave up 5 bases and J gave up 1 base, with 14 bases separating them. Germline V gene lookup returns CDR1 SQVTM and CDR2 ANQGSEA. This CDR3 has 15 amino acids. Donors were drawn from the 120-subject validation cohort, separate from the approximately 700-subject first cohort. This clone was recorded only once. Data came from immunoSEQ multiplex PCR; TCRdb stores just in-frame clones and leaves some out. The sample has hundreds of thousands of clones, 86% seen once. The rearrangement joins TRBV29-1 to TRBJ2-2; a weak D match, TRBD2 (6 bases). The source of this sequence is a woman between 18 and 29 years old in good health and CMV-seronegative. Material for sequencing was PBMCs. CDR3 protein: CSVLGRGVNTGELFF. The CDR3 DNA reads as TGCAGCGTTTTGGGTCGCGGGGTGAACACCGGGGAGCTGTTTTTT.